The entry that follows covers one TCR beta chain sequence. No cognate antigen has been identified for it. Per-base quality was not reported, and no clone a single base away is much larger than it. TCRbeta CDR3 regions were amplified from genomic DNA by means of the immunoSEQ Assay, a bias-controlled multiplex PCR. The authors' pipeline ran thus. The number of nucleated cells in each sample was estimated from the amplification of reference gene primers within the assay. Sequence reads were collapsed and filtered to measure the absolute abundance of every unique TCRbeta CDR3 rearrangement. For each sample, productive Simpson clonality was calculated as the square root of Simpson's diversity index over productive rearrangements. The table comes from immuneACCESS by way of TCRdb, which keeps in-frame sequences with V and J called. Part of the clones is missing from these tables; in studies checked, under half for an unresolved V gene and the rest for unknown reasons. V and J calls plus clone size are reproduced from that table; the DNA served to infer D and trimming. The sample data list 35,000 or so clones, and 81% of these were observed just once. Around 28% of the sample lies in the top ten.

These data belong to a study of blood T cell repertoires in COVID-19 (dated by TCRdb to 2018 to 2020). Background for the entire study: Collaborator samples came from the United States, Italy and Spain and covered acute and convalescent phases of COVID-19. The repertoires were released in a freely available public database intended as a resource for research on the immune response to SARS-CoV-2. Samples were obtained from the ongoing ImmuneRACE study (first 160 participants) and from over a thousand subjects provided by 6 global collaborators. The material from the prospective study consisted of cDNA or gDNA derived from T cells, B-cell-depleted T cells, or PBMCs. Nearly every sample came with metadata listing a de-identified subject ID, COVID-19 status, age in years and sex. The dataset comprised deeply sampled blood TCRbeta repertoires from subjects exposed to, actively infected with, or recovered from COVID-19. HLA class I and class II types, where available, came from metadata supplied by the sample provider rather than from assay-based typing.

What the study reported, not specific to this receptor: Clinical and demographic metadata were provided uncurated, with the amount varying by source and participant.

Whole blood was collected in K2EDTA tubes by collaborating institutions according to the institutions' own protocols. Collaborator samples were shipped for TCRbeta analysis as frozen whole blood, isolated PBMCs, or DNA extracted from either sample type. This clonotype originated in an elderly man with active or convalescent COVID-19. The sample comprised peripheral blood.

CDR3 region: CASSLEGATNEKLFF. The bases read TGCGCCAGCAGCTTGGAGGGGGCAACTAATGAAAAACTGTTTTTT. This receptor chain uses TRBV5-1 and TRBJ1-4; the best D guess is TRBD1, with 6 bases matching. The CDR3, from cysteine to phenylalanine, totals 15 residues. The CDR3 DNA has 45 bases and is translated from base 1. The V and J ends are trimmed by 0 bases and 0 bases, leaving 6 bases between them. CDR1 and CDR2 are drawn from the germline V gene: SGHRS, YFSETQ. The full variable domain, with segments outside the CDR3 supplied by the reference TRBV5-1 and TRBJ1-4 proteins, appears as KAGVTQTPRYLIKTRGQQVTLSCSPISGHRSVSWYQQTPGQGLQFLFEYFSETQRNKGNFPGRFSGRQFSNSRSEMNVSTLELGDSALYLCASSLEGATNEKLFFGSGTQLSVL.